These 26 T cell receptor beta chains came from one sample sequenced in a study of control samples from healthy donors and cancer patients. The data were produced by immunoSEQ multiplex PCR, yet TCRdb's version contains in-frame clones alone and is incomplete. The table has 70,000 or so clones, roughly 94% seen once. Sequencing used blood. These receptors came from a woman in her forties in good health.

CDR3 sequence reads: CASSRGVGLAVYEQYF. The CDR3 DNA sequence: TGTGCCAGCAGCAGAGGGGTCGGGCTAGCGGTGTACGAGCAGTACTTC. V gene TRBV9 combines with J gene TRBJ2-7; TRBD2 aligns across 7 bases. CDR3 size: 16 residues. The ends lost 4 bases at V and 4 bases at J; junction bases unmatched: 14. Germline V CDR1 and CDR2: SGDLS, YYNGEE.

The chain recombines TRBV5-8 with TRBJ1-6; D call uncertain. CDR3 length: 13 residues. The V gene lost 4 bases and the J gene lost 9 bases, with 11 bases spanning the gap. Germline CDR1 SGHTS, CDR2 YDEGEE. In nucleotides, the CDR3 is TGTGCCAGCAGCAAGAGTAGGAGTTCACCCCTCCACTTT. Amino acids: CASSKSRSSPLHF.

On this clone: An end of the junction does not agree with germline; a read error may underlie this. The CDR3 here is CSVQEVEMNTEAFF. The CDR3 DNA reads TGCAGCGTTCAAGAGGTCGAGATGAACACTGAAGCTTTCTTT. The rearrangement joins TRBV29-1 to TRBJ1-1, with D uncertain. The CDR3 extends over 14 amino acids. From germline, CDR1 is SQVTM and CDR2 ANQGSEA.

The V gene is TRBV28, the J gene TRBJ2-3; D gene uncertain. Trimming stripped 7 bases from V and 0 bases from J, with 11 bases between. The germline V gene encodes CDR1 MDHEN and CDR2 SYDVKM. The CDR3 covers 14 residues. CDR3 in DNA: TGTGCCAGCACCCAGGTCATTAGCACAGATACGCAGTATTTT. Protein sequence: CASTQVISTDTQYF. The variable domain in full, with the rest retrieved from reference TRBV28 and TRBJ2-3, is DVKVTQSSRYLVKRTGEKVFLECVQDMDHENMFWYRQDPGLGLRLIYFSYDVKMKEKGDIPEGYSVSREKKERFSLILESASTNQTSMYLCASTQVISTDTQYFGPGTRLTVL.

The chain combines TRBV19 with TRBJ2-3; 9 bases align to TRBD2. Germline trimming cut 2 bases from V and 2 bases from J; bases unmatched to any gene: 11. Germline loops: CDR1 LNHDA, CDR2 SQIVND (reference sequence). This CDR3 region has 18 residues. CDR3 region: CASSISRGGVRITDTQYF. CDR3 sequence (DNA): TGTGCCAGTAGTATATCCCGCGGGGGGGTCAGAATCACAGATACGCAGTATTTT.

The chain is built from TRBV11-2 and TRBJ2-7; D is unclear. Trimming left V 5 bases short and J 3 bases short, with 11 bases between. Germline loops: CDR1 SGHAT, CDR2 FQNNGV. The CDR3 covers 13 residues. The CDR3 spells CASSPRPDYEQYF. In DNA form, the CDR3 reads TGTGCCAGCAGCCCAAGGCCGGACTACGAGCAGTACTTC.

The rearrangement links TRBV23-1 to TRBJ2-2; 8 positions match TRBD1. TRBV23-1 carries the ORF label, with uncertain function. J was trimmed by 3 bases and V by 2 bases; bases with no gene match: 17. CDR3 length equals 20 residues. The CDR3 sequence: CASSQPPGQGLLLDTGELFF. The CDR3 DNA follows: TGCGCCAGCAGTCAACCTCCAGGACAGGGATTACTTCTGGACACCGGGGAGCTGTTTTTT.

The J gene is TRBJ1-1, the V gene TRBV3-1 (or the pseudogene TRBV3-2); D gene uncertain. Germline CDR1 is LGHDT and CDR2 is YNNKEL (reference sequence). The V gene lost 10 bases and the J gene lost 2 bases, with 14 bases spanning the gap. The CDR3 sequence is 13 residues long. CDR3 DNA: TGTGCCACCTCGCCCCAGGCCAACACTGAAGCTTTCTTT. Amino acid sequence: CATSPQANTEAFF.

The chain combines TRBV30 with TRBJ1-1; D is uncertain. With 0 bases removed from V and 6 bases from J, the gap between germline ends came to 14 bases. The CDR3 extends over 14 amino acids. Germline V gene lookup returns CDR1 GTSNPN and CDR2 SVGIG (reference sequence). This CDR3 is CAWSVPPLVAEAFF. CDR3 bases: TGTGCCTGGAGTGTACCGCCCCTTGTCGCTGAAGCTTTCTTT. Using reference TRBV30 and TRBJ1-1 for the parts outside the CDR3, the full variable domain is SQTIHQWPATLVQPVGSPLSLECTVEGTSNPNLYWYRQAAGRGLQLLFYSVGIGQISSEVPQNLSASRPQDRQFILSSKKLLLSDSGFYLCAWSVPPLVAEAFFGQGTRLTVV.

The CDR3 region is CASSQDPSGTSTDTQYF. CDR3 nucleotide sequence: TGCGCCAGCAGCCAAGATCCTAGCGGGACGAGCACAGATACGCAGTATTTT. The gene calls are TRBV4-1 and TRBJ2-3; 9 nucleotides align to TRBD2. Germline CDR1 and CDR2: MGHRA and YSYEKL. This CDR3 contains 17 residues. Unmatched junction bases numbered 4, after V lost 0 bases and J lost 0 bases.

This clone has a single count. The chain combines TRBV7-8 with TRBJ1-1; TRBD1 might be the D (6 bases). Trimming shortened V by 4 bases and J by 11 bases, and 17 bases separated the two germline ends. From germline, CDR1 is SGHVS and CDR2 FQNEAQ. CDR3 length: 13 residues. CDR3 protein: CASSSREGGIAFF. The CDR3 DNA reads TGTGCCAGCAGCTCACGGGAAGGGGGGATTGCTTTCTTT.

This clone was seen just once. This chain joins TRBV19 and TRBJ1-5; D is possibly TRBD1 (5 bases). CDR1 LNHDA and CDR2 SQIVND come from the germline V gene (reference sequence). This CDR3 is built from 17 residues. The V and J ends lost 7 bases and 0 bases respectively, with 19 bases between them. CDR3 in amino acids: CASNDSQGRYSNQPQHF. CDR3 bases: TGTGCCAGTAACGACTCCCAGGGCAGATATAGCAATCAGCCCCAGCATTTT.

The rearrangement joins TRBV10-3 to TRBJ2-1; weak D call: TRBD1 (5 bases). The germline V gene has CDR1 ENHRY and CDR2 SYGVKD. This CDR3 contains 13 residues. Trimming took off 5 bases at V and 3 bases at J, with 8 bases between the two ends. Written as DNA, the CDR3 is TGTGCCATCAGTACGACAGTCTACAATGAGCAGTTCTTC. Translated: CAISTTVYNEQFF.

The chain is built from TRBV5-1 and TRBJ1-1; TRBD1 might be the D (6 bases). Germline-derived CDR1 and CDR2 are SGHRS and YFSETQ. With 0 bases removed from V and 5 bases from J, the gap between germline ends came to 14 bases. The CDR3 has 15 residues. CDR3 loop: CASSLDPRGRTEAFF. In DNA form, the CDR3 reads TGCGCCAGCAGCTTGGACCCCCGGGGGCGGACTGAAGCTTTCTTT.

CDR3 coding DNA: TGTGCCAGCAGTTTGACAGGTAGTACCTACGAGCAGTACTTC. This sequence encodes CASSLTGSTYEQYF. The V gene is TRBV28, the J gene TRBJ2-7, with TRBD1 as a possible D gene (6 bases). The CDR3 is made up of 14 amino acids. The V gene's germline CDR1 is MDHEN and CDR2 SYDVKM. The germline V and J ends were trimmed by 3 bases and 2 bases, with 11 bases remaining between them. Filled out from reference TRBV28 and TRBJ2-7, the complete variable domain reads DVKVTQSSRYLVKRTGEKVFLECVQDMDHENMFWYRQDPGLGLRLIYFSYDVKMKEKGDIPEGYSVSREKKERFSLILESASTNQTSMYLCASSLTGSTYEQYFGPGTRLTVT.

The chain employs TRBV5-6 and TRBJ1-3; 7 bases are a match to TRBD1. Germline lookup yields CDR1 SGHDT and CDR2 YYEEEE. CDR3 length: 14 residues. V lost 4 bases and J lost 8; bases outside the gene matches: 9. DNA for the CDR3: TGTGCCAGCAGCCGCTGGGACAGACGGGACACCATATATTTT. This sequence encodes CASSRWDRRDTIYF. The variable domain in full, with the rest retrieved from reference TRBV5-6 and TRBJ1-3, is DAGVTQSPTHLIKTRGQQVTLRCSPKSGHDTVSWYQQALGQGPQFIFQYYEEEERQRGNFPDRFSGHQFPNYSSELNVNALLLGDSALYLCASSRWDRRDTIYFGEGSWLTVV.

J is TRBJ2-6 and V is TRBV11-1; the match to TRBD1 covers 7 bases. Unmatched junction bases numbered 5, after V lost 5 bases and J lost 4 bases. This CDR3 spans 15 amino acids. Germline V gives CDR1 SGHAT, CDR2 FQDESV (reference sequence). CDR3 sequence reads: CASSRQGTGANVLTF. CDR3 nucleotide sequence: TGTGCCAGCAGCCGACAGGGAACCGGGGCCAACGTCCTGACTTTC.

The CDR3 sequence is CASSGQGARGYTF. CDR3 nucleotides: TGTGCCAGCAGTGGTCAGGGGGCGCGGGGCTACACCTTC. The chain couples TRBV25-1 to TRBJ1-2; 8 bases are a match to TRBD1. CDR1 and CDR2 (germline): MGHDK, SYGVNS. This CDR3 is 13 amino acids long. The V segment lost 4 bases and the J segment 8 bases; nucleotides outside the gene matches: 6.

The CDR3 coding sequence is TGTGCCAGCAGCTTTGGACTAGCGGGGGGTTTTTTCTCCTACGAGCAGTACTTC. Amino acids: CASSFGLAGGFFSYEQYF. The gene calls are TRBV7-9 and TRBJ2-7, with 14 bases identical to TRBD2. The CDR3 is 18 amino acids. The germline gives CDR1 SEHNR, CDR2 FQNEAQ (reference sequence). Trimming removed 3 bases from V and 0 bases from J; junction bases left unmatched: 7.

V usage is TRBV24-1 and J usage is TRBJ1-6, with TRBD1 as a possible D gene (5 bases). The CDR3 contains 17 residues. CDR1 and CDR2 from the germline V gene are KGHDR and SFDVKD. Trimming took off 5 bases at V and 7 bases at J, with 20 bases between the two ends. This chain's CDR3 is CATSAYLDGATNSPLHF. CDR3 nucleotide sequence: TGTGCCACCAGTGCCTACCTCGACGGGGCCACCAATTCACCCCTCCACTTT.

The chain employs TRBV27 and TRBJ1-2, with 9 bases lining up with TRBD1. The ends lost 3 bases at V and 7 bases at J; junction bases unmatched: 3. CDR1 and CDR2 from the germline V gene are MNHEY and SMNVEV (reference sequence). This CDR3 is 13 amino acids long. The CDR3 spells CASSFGTGSGYTF. CDR3 nucleotides: TGTGCCAGCAGTTTCGGGACAGGGAGTGGCTACACCTTC.

The V and J genes are TRBV30 and TRBJ2-7, with 7 bases identical to TRBD2. This CDR3 has 13 amino acids. The V and J ends lost 0 bases and 7 bases, in that order; junction bases with no gene match: 6. Germline V CDR1 and CDR2: GTSNPN, SVGIG (reference sequence). CDR3 nucleotides: TGTGCCTGGAGTGTAAACGGGGGAGGGGAGCAGTACTTC. Its translation: CAWSVNGGGEQYF.

This clone is categorized as medium-sized. The CDR3 is CASSQQNDSPLHF. CDR3 bases: TGTGCCAGCAGCCAACAAAATGATTCACCCCTCCACTTT. V gene TRBV4-2 combines with J gene TRBJ1-6; no reliable D call. CDR1 and CDR2 (germline): LGHNA, YNFKEQ. The CDR3 has 13 amino acids. V dropped 2 bases and J dropped 8 bases, with 7 bases sitting between them.

The CDR3, as DNA: TGTGCCAGCTGGTTGCAGCGGGAGTATTCAGATACGCAGTATTTT. It is translated as CASWLQREYSDTQYF. The V call is TRBV21-1, the J call TRBJ2-3; the table's D call, TRBD2, has no DNA check behind it. TRBV21-1 is termed a pseudogene. CDR3 length: 15 residues.

V gene TRBV9 combines with J gene TRBJ2-2; TRBD1 might be the D (5 bases). V was clipped by 3 bases and J by 4 bases, with 10 bases between them. CDR3 length: 14 residues. Germline CDR1 is SGDLS and CDR2 is YYNGEE. The CDR3 spells CASSERQSTGELFF. The CDR3 DNA sequence: TGTGCCAGCAGCGAGAGACAGTCCACCGGGGAGCTGTTTTTT. The full variable domain, with the rest looked up from reference TRBV9 and TRBJ2-2, is DSGVTQTPKHLITATGQRVTLRCSPRSGDLSVYWYQQSLDQGLQFLIQYYNGEERAKGNILERFSAQQFPDLHSELNLSSLELGDSALYFCASSERQSTGELFFGEGSRLTVL.

This CDR3 reads CASSDGTGDGSYTF. The DNA for the CDR3 is TGTGCCAGCAGTGATGGGACAGGGGATGGAAGCTACACCTTC. The chain joins TRBV6-4 to TRBJ1-2; 10 bases agree with TRBD1. The length of the CDR3 is 14 residues. Trimming took 3 bases from V and 9 from J; bases not matched to a gene: 7. Germline V gene lookup returns CDR1 MRHNA and CDR2 SNTAGT.